One and the same sample provided the 25 T cell receptor beta chains below, sequenced in a study of T cell repertoires in cytomegalovirus infection. TCRdb re-analysed the reads in MiXCR, keeping a single row per CDR3 protein. The sample carries about 440,000 distinct CDR3 sequences, 25% to 40% recorded once. The material sequenced was PBMCs. Receptor source: a human donor in good health (CMV status not recorded). Some clones in this sample may be carry-over from other donors' samples.

In its sample, this clonotype was seen a few times. The junction does not match germline at one end; this may be a read error. The chain carries TRBV4-1 and TRBJ2-3; D perhaps matches TRBD2 (7 bases). The CDR3 has 18 residues. Germline V CDR1 and CDR2: MGHRA, YSYEKL. This chain's CDR3 is CASSQVTGTGGHTDTQYF. For the CDR3, the DNA is TGTGCCAGCAGCCAAGTGACGGGGACGGGGGGCCACACAGATACGCAGTATTTT.

The CDR3 sequence: CAISEDRSNQPQHF. The CDR3 bases are TGTGCCATCAGTGAGGACAGGAGCAATCAGCCCCAGCATTTT. The rearrangement uses TRBV10-3 and TRBJ1-5; D may be TRBD1 (6 bases). CDR1 and CDR2 from the germline V gene are ENHRY and SYGVKD. CDR3 size: 14 residues. V lost 2 bases and J 1 base, leaving 6 bases between the germline ends.

The chain joins TRBV4-3 to TRBJ1-5, with TRBD1 matching 7 bases. The CDR3 has 19 amino acids. V was pared by 0 bases and J by 7 bases, with 18 bases of the junction left unmatched. CDR1 LGHNA and CDR2 YSLEER come from the germline V gene. In nucleotides, the CDR3 is TGCGCCAGCAGCCAAGACCTCCTAACCGGGACAGCTATCTCCCAGCCCCAGCATTTT. This translates into CASSQDLLTGTAISQPQHF.

As to this clonotype: An end of the junction does not agree with germline; a read error may underlie this. The chain employs TRBV28 and TRBJ2-6, with TRBD1 identical over 8 bases. Germline loops: CDR1 MDHEN, CDR2 SYDVKM. This CDR3 region has 18 residues. CDR3 sequence: CASSPTGEDPPGANALTF. DNA of the CDR3: TGTGCCAGCAGTCCGACAGGGGAGGACCCCCCTGGGGCCAACGCCCTGACTTTC.

The CDR3: CASSPSRVRGEAFF. As DNA, the CDR3 is TGTGCCAGCAGCCCAAGTCGGGTTAGGGGTGAAGCTTTCTTT. V is TRBV4-2 and J is TRBJ1-1; TRBD1 is a possible D gene (5 bases). Trimming cost V 4 bases and J 7 bases, with 16 bases left between them. The CDR3 contains 14 residues. Germline loops: CDR1 LGHNA, CDR2 YNFKEQ.

A word on this clonotype: An end of the junction differs from the germline gene, which may be a read error. The chain has TRBV5-5 and TRBJ1-2; weak D call: TRBD1 (6 bases). There are 15 residues in the CDR3. Germline CDR1 SGHKS, CDR2 YYEKEE (reference sequence). CDR3 in amino acids: CASSLYGGRNCGYTF. In DNA, the CDR3 is TGTGCCAGCAGCTTGTACGGGGGGCGCAACTGTGGCTACACCTTC.

The chain recombines TRBV7-6 with TRBJ2-1; the D gene is possibly TRBD1 (5 bases). The CDR3 is made up of 14 amino acids. From germline, CDR1 is SGHVS and CDR2 FNYEAQ. Trimming took 3 bases from V and 9 from J, leaving 15 bases between them. CDR3 in DNA: TGTGCCAGCAGCTTGGAGACGGACACTACTGAGCAGTTCTTC. It codes for CASSLETDTTEQFF.

This clonotype occurred many times. The chain has TRBV7-2 and TRBJ2-6, with TRBD1 matching over 9 bases. The CDR3 covers 19 residues. Germline V gives CDR1 SGHTA, CDR2 FQGNSA. Losses at the gene ends were 2 bases for V and 1 base for J; bases not matched to a gene: 9. The CDR3: CASSLRWTGVGSGANVLTF. CDR3 DNA sequence: TGTGCCAGCAGCTTAAGGTGGACAGGGGTAGGATCTGGGGCCAACGTCCTGACTTTC.

This chain connects TRBV3-1 to TRBJ2-1; 10 bases agree with TRBD1. The trim removed 3 bases at V and 0 bases at J, leaving 2 bases unmatched. The CDR3 spans 16 residues. In germline, CDR1 is LGHDT, CDR2 YNNKEL (reference sequence). The CDR3 bases are TGTGCCAGCAGCCAGCGACAGGGGGCCTCCTACAATGAGCAGTTCTTC. It specifies CASSQRQGASYNEQFF.

This clonotype was detected a few times. This chain connects TRBV4-3 to TRBJ2-3; 8 bases are a match to TRBD2. This CDR3 has 18 amino acids. Germline values: CDR1 LGHNA, CDR2 YSLEER. Unmatched junction bases numbered 13, after V lost 0 bases and J lost 5 bases. For the CDR3, the DNA is TGCGCCAGCAGCCAAGATCCCCCCCCGGGGGGGCGTGTAGATACGCAGTATTTT. Residues: CASSQDPPPGGRVDTQYF.

This clonotype was counted only a few times. This chain connects TRBV6-2 or TRBV6-3 to TRBJ1-2, with 7 bases matching TRBD1. CDR1 and CDR2 (germline): MNHEY, SVGEGT. The CDR3 consists of 15 residues. The trim removed 1 base at V and 1 base at J, leaving 3 bases unmatched. For the CDR3, the DNA is TGTGCCAGCAGTTACTTCAGGGGGAGTAACTATGGCTACACCTTC. Protein: CASSYFRGSNYGYTF.

This sequence joins TRBV4-1 and TRBJ2-1, with a weak D call TRBD1 (5 bases). This CDR3 comprises 14 residues. With 0 bases removed from V and 10 bases from J, the gap between germline ends came to 13 bases. The germline V gene encodes CDR1 MGHRA and CDR2 YSYEKL. DNA of the CDR3: TGCGCCAGCAGCCAAGAGTCGATGACAGTAGAGCAGTTCTTC. Translated: CASSQESMTVEQFF.

V gene TRBV5-1 combines with J gene TRBJ2-2; D is perhaps TRBD1 or TRBD2 (5 bases each). Germline CDR1 and CDR2: SGHRS and YFSETQ. The CDR3 consists of 15 residues. Deletions cut 6 bases from V and 0 bases from J, with 12 bases between. The CDR3 DNA is TGCGCCAGCACCGGGGACCCCGCGAACACCGGGGAGCTGTTTTTT. It codes for CASTGDPANTGELFF.

This clonotype appeared a few times. J is TRBJ2-7 and V is TRBV28; D is perhaps TRBD1 or TRBD2 (5 bases each). V lost 3 bases to trimming and J lost 2 bases, with 14 bases between them. Germline V gene sequence: CDR1 MDHEN, CDR2 SYDVKM. The CDR3 has 15 amino acids. The CDR3 DNA sequence: TGTGCCAGCAGTTTCCCTACTCCGGGGCCCTACGAGCAGTACTTC. Its protein product is CASSFPTPGPYEQYF. The full variable domain, in which reference TRBV28 and TRBJ2-7 provide the parts outside the CDR3, is DVKVTQSSRYLVKRTGEKVFLECVQDMDHENMFWYRQDPGLGLRLIYFSYDVKMKEKGDIPEGYSVSREKKERFSLILESASTNQTSMYLCASSFPTPGPYEQYFGPGTRLTVT.

The chain carries TRBV12-3 or TRBV12-4 and TRBJ2-1; D gene unclear. Trimming stripped 1 base from V and 0 bases from J, with 10 bases between. The CDR3 spans 16 residues. The CDR3 DNA follows: TGTGCCAGCAGTTTAGGGGGTTTCGGCTCCTACAATGAGCAGTTCTTC. Its protein product is CASSLGGFGSYNEQFF.

This clonotype occurred many times. The chain couples TRBV7-9 to TRBJ2-7; D not resolved. Germline V CDR1 and CDR2: SEHNR, FQNEAQ (reference sequence). This CDR3 comprises 14 residues. The V end lost 5 bases, the J end lost 3 bases, and 14 bases lay between the germline ends. CDR3 sequence: CASSLGEYLYEQYF. CDR3 nucleotides: TGTGCCAGCAGCCTTGGGGAATACCTCTACGAGCAGTACTTC.

The CDR3 region is CASSQEGTGNRHEQYF. CDR3 coding DNA: TGCGCCAGCAGCCAGGAAGGGACAGGGAATCGACACGAGCAGTACTTC. The chain uses TRBV4-1 and TRBJ2-7; TRBD1 agrees at 9 bases. Trimming took 3 bases from V and 5 from J; bases not matched to a gene: 11. The CDR3 totals 16 residues. Germline V gene data show CDR1 as MGHRA and CDR2 as YSYEKL.

The chain couples TRBV5-1 to TRBJ2-5, with D uncertain. The CDR3 consists of 11 residues. The germline V and J ends were trimmed by 5 bases and 0 bases, with 2 bases remaining between them. The germline CDR1 and CDR2 sequences are SGHRS and YFSETQ. CDR3 in DNA: TGCGCCAGCAGACACCAAGAGACCCAGTACTTC. It translates to CASRHQETQYF. Supplemented by reference TRBV5-1 and TRBJ2-5, the full variable domain reads KAGVTQTPRYLIKTRGQQVTLSCSPISGHRSVSWYQQTPGQGLQFLFEYFSETQRNKGNFPGRFSGRQFSNSRSEMNVSTLELGDSALYLCASRHQETQYFGPGTRLLVL.

This clonotype was seen more than once but under ten times. The gene calls are TRBV9 and TRBJ2-1; D is unresolved. Trimming left V 0 bases short and J 2 bases short, with 9 bases between. CDR3 length: 15 amino acids. The germline CDR1 and CDR2 sequences are SGDLS and YYNGEE. In nucleotides, the CDR3 is TGTGCCAGCAGCGTAGTAGGCGCCACCTACAATGAGCAGTTCTTC. Its protein is CASSVVGATYNEQFF.

The chain employs TRBV19 and TRBJ2-1; D possibly corresponds to TRBD2 (5 bases). The germline V gene has CDR1 LNHDA and CDR2 SQIVND (reference sequence). The V gene lost 5 bases and the J gene lost 8 bases, with 13 bases spanning the gap. The CDR3 loop spans 13 amino acids. This CDR3 reads CASSPGRLDEQFF. The CDR3 DNA follows: TGTGCCAGTAGTCCGGGAAGGTTGGATGAGCAGTTCTTC.

The J gene is TRBJ1-5, the V gene TRBV6-5; a weak D match, TRBD1 (5 bases). This CDR3 region has 15 residues. Germline-derived CDR1 and CDR2 are MNHEY and SVGAGI. Trimming took 10 bases from V and 2 from J, leaving 18 bases between them. Here the CDR3 DNA reads TGTGCCACCTCAACTCATGGGGGAGGCAATCAGCCCCAGCATTTT. This codes for CATSTHGGGNQPQHF.

In this sample, this clonotype turned up a few times. The rearrangement joins TRBV19 to TRBJ2-7, with 10 bases fitting TRBD1. J was trimmed by 3 bases and V by 3 bases; bases with no gene match: 11. Per germline, CDR1 LNHDA and CDR2 SQIVND (reference sequence). The length of the CDR3 is 17 residues. The CDR3 nucleotides read TGTGCCAGTAGTATCGGGACAGGGGCTACGAAAGTCTACGAGCAGTACTTC. It is translated as CASSIGTGATKVYEQYF.

The chain employs TRBV19 and TRBJ1-4, with 7 bases lining up with TRBD1. Germline trimming cut 4 bases from V and 3 bases from J; bases unmatched to any gene: 5. Per germline, CDR1 LNHDA and CDR2 SQIVND (reference sequence). There are 15 residues in the CDR3. The CDR3 sequence: CASSTPGQPNEKLFF. For the CDR3, the DNA is TGTGCCAGTAGTACTCCGGGACAGCCTAATGAAAAACTGTTTTTT. The whole variable domain, filled in from reference TRBV19 and TRBJ1-4, reads DGGITQSPKYLFRKEGQNVTLSCEQNLNHDAMYWYRQDPGQGLRLIYYSQIVNDFQKGDIAEGYSVSREKKESFPLTVTSAQKNPTAFYLCASSTPGQPNEKLFFGSGTQLSVL.

This chain links TRBV7-9 with TRBJ2-1; D perhaps matches TRBD2 (5 bases). V was cut by 0 bases and J by 0 bases, with 9 bases left in between. The germline V gene has CDR1 SEHNR and CDR2 FQNEAQ (reference sequence). The CDR3 totals 16 residues. DNA for the CDR3: TGTGCCAGCAGCTTAGCTGCACGGGGCTCCTACAATGAGCAGTTCTTC. Its protein product is CASSLAARGSYNEQFF.

In this sample, this clonotype turned up many times. The rearrangement joins TRBV7-8 to TRBJ2-3; 7 bases line up with TRBD1. Trimming at V came to 5 bases and at J to 2 bases, leaving 7 bases not matched to a gene. The CDR3 contains 15 residues. Germline assignment: CDR1 SGHVS and CDR2 FQNEAQ. As DNA, the CDR3 is TGTGCCAGCAGCCAACCCGGGACAGACACAGATACGCAGTATTTT. Protein sequence: CASSQPGTDTDTQYF.